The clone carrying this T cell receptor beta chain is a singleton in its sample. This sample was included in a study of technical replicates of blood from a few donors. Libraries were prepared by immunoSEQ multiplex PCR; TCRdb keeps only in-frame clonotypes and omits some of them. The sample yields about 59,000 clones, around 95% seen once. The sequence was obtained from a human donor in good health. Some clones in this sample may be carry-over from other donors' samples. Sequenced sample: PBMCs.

CDR3 DNA sequence: TGCAGCATACGGACAGGTGATCAGCCCCAGCATTTT. Its translation: CSIRTGDQPQHF. This rearrangement joins TRBV29-1 to TRBJ1-5; 7 nucleotides line up with TRBD1. This CDR3 has 12 residues. Germline values: CDR1 SQVTM, CDR2 ANQGSEA. The trim removed 8 bases at V and 5 bases at J, leaving 6 bases unmatched. Complete variable domain (other parts from reference TRBV29-1 and TRBJ1-5): SAVISQKPSRDICQRGTSLTIQCQVDSQVTMMFWYRQQPGQSLTLIATANQGSEATYESGFVIDKFPISRPNLTFSTLTVSNMSPEDSSIYLCSIRTGDQPQHFGDGTRLSIL.